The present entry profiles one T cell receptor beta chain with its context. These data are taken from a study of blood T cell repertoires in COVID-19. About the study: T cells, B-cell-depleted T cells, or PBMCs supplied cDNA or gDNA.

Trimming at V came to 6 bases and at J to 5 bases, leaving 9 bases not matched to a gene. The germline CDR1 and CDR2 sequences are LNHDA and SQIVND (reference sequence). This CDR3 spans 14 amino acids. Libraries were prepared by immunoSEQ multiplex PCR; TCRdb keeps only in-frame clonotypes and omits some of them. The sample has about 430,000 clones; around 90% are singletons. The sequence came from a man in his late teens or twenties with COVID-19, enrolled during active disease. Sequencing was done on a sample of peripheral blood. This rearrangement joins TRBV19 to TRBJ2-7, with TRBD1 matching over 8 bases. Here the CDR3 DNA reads TGTGCCAGTAGCGTTACAGGGGGAGGCGACGAGCAGTACTTC. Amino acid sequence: CASSVTGGGDEQYF.